The clone carrying this T cell receptor (beta chain) showed up just once. Its antigen is not identified. The V segment lost 3 bases and the J segment 4 bases; nucleotides outside the gene matches: 1. Germline-derived CDR1 and CDR2 are SGHRS and YFSETQ. CDR3 length: 15 amino acids. This sample is drawn from a study of cytomegalovirus exposure and HLA in healthy donors. Whole-study results and caveats: Further analysis, carried out later, found HLA-associated TCR beta chains more clonally expanded than equally common other chains. Prediction of most subjects' HLA-A and HLA-B alleles by TCR beta sequences was reportedly accurate.

The PCR used 60 Vbeta and 13 Jbeta primers. The protocol was immunoSEQ multiplex PCR, while the TCRdb copy is restricted to in-frame clones and leaves out a portion. In the table there are approximately 85,000 clones, roughly 75% of which are singletons. This chain uses TRBV5-1 with TRBJ2-1, with 13 bases matching TRBD2. This TCR was recovered from a man aged 30 to 39 in good health and CMV-seronegative. Sequencing was carried out using PBMCs. The CDR3 DNA sequence: TGCGCCAGCAGCTGGACTAGCGGGGGATACAATGAGCAGTTCTTC. It encodes CASSWTSGGYNEQFF.